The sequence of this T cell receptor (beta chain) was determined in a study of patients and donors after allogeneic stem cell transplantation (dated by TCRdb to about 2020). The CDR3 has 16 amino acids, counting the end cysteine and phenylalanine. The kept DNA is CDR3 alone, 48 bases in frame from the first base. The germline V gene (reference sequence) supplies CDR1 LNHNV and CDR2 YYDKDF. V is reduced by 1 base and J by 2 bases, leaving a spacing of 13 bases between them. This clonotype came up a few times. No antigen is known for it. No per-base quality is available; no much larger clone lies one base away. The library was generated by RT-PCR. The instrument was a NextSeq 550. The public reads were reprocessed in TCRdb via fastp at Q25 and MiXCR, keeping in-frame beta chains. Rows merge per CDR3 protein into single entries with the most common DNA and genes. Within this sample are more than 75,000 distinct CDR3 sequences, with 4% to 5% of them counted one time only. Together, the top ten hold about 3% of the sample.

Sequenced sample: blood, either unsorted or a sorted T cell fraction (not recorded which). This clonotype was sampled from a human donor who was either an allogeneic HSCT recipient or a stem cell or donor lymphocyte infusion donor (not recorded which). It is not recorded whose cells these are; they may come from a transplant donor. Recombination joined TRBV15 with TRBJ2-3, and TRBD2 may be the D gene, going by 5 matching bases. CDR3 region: CATSRGGNRDTDTQYF. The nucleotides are TGTGCCACCAGCAGAGGAGGGAACCGGGACACAGATACGCAGTATTTT.